This is a list of T cell receptor beta chains from one sample in a study of human T cells and chemical hapten exposure. TCRdb recomputed calls from the 5' RACE reads with MiXCR, one row per CDR3 protein. The sample has about 120,000 distinct CDR3 sequences, roughly 19% seen once. The receptors come from a human donor in good health. Both conserved end residues are part of each CDR3. D genes are given only for firm matches. Clone size is shown for a subset of rows, as once, few, many or a class of expanded clone.

v_gene: TRBV29-1; d_gene: NA; j_gene: TRBJ1-2; abundance: NA; CDR3aa: CSVEDQPGYTF; CDR3nt: TGCAGCGTTGAAGATCAACCGGGCTACACCTTC
v_gene: TRBV7-2; d_gene: NA; j_gene: TRBJ1-5; abundance: NA; CDR3aa: CASSRDWNQPQHF; CDR3nt: TGTGCCAGCAGCCGCGACTGGAATCAGCCCCAGCATTTT
v_gene: TRBV24-1; d_gene: TRBD2; j_gene: TRBJ2-7; abundance: few; CDR3aa: CATSQRTSGSEQYF; CDR3nt: TGTGCCACCAGTCAGCGGACTAGCGGGAGCGAGCAGTACTTC
v_gene: TRBV12-3/TRBV12-4; d_gene: TRBD1; j_gene: TRBJ1-1; abundance: NA; CDR3aa: CASSLPGQAYSNTEAFF; CDR3nt: TGTGCCAGCAGTTTACCGGGACAGGCCTATTCGAACACTGAAGCTTTCTTT
v_gene: TRBV9; d_gene: NA; j_gene: TRBJ2-3; abundance: NA; CDR3aa: CASSVGLTTDTQYF; CDR3nt: TGTGCCAGCAGCGTCGGACTCACAACAGATACGCAGTATTTT
v_gene: TRBV6-5; d_gene: TRBD1; j_gene: TRBJ1-1; abundance: few; CDR3aa: CASSRRTGGGNTEAFF; CDR3nt: TGTGCCAGCAGCCGCCGGACAGGGGGCGGAAACACTGAAGCTTTCTTT
v_gene: TRBV12-3/TRBV12-4; d_gene: NA; j_gene: TRBJ2-1; abundance: NA; CDR3aa: CASGIGEDPYNEQFF; CDR3nt: TGTGCCAGCGGGATCGGGGAGGACCCCTACAATGAGCAGTTCTTC
v_gene: TRBV7-3; d_gene: NA; j_gene: TRBJ1-1; abundance: NA; CDR3aa: CASSLTPGGPEAFF; CDR3nt: TGTGCCAGCAGCTTGACGCCGGGGGGGCCTGAAGCTTTCTTT
v_gene: TRBV24-1; d_gene: TRBD2; j_gene: TRBJ2-1; abundance: few; CDR3aa: CATSDQREPREEQFF; CDR3nt: TGTGCCACCAGTGATCAGCGGGAGCCGAGAGAGGAGCAGTTCTTC
v_gene: TRBV7-9; d_gene: NA; j_gene: TRBJ2-1; abundance: few; CDR3aa: CASSLSPGLLYNEQFF; CDR3nt: TGTGCCAGCAGCTTGTCCCCAGGACTCTTATACAATGAGCAGTTCTTC
v_gene: TRBV10-3; d_gene: TRBD2; j_gene: TRBJ2-3; abundance: few; CDR3aa: CANALAGGDTQYF; CDR3nt: TGTGCCAACGCCCTAGCGGGAGGAGATACGCAGTATTTT
v_gene: TRBV5-1; d_gene: TRBD1; j_gene: TRBJ2-7; abundance: few; CDR3aa: CASSTGQDLYEQYF; CDR3nt: TGCGCCAGCAGCACGGGACAGGATCTCTACGAGCAGTACTTC
v_gene: TRBV10-1; d_gene: NA; j_gene: TRBJ1-5; abundance: few; CDR3aa: CASSVEGNQPQHF; CDR3nt: TGCGCCAGCAGTGTGGAGGGCAATCAGCCCCAGCATTTT
v_gene: TRBV27; d_gene: TRBD1; j_gene: TRBJ2-1; abundance: few; CDR3aa: CASTRRQGGSYNEQFF; CDR3nt: TGTGCCAGCACCCGTCGACAGGGGGGCTCCTACAATGAGCAGTTCTTC
v_gene: TRBV28; d_gene: NA; j_gene: TRBJ1-2; abundance: few; CDR3aa: CASNDLVGGYTF; CDR3nt: TGTGCCAGCAATGATTTGGTGGGTGGCTACACCTTC